These 24 T cell receptor beta chains originate from one sample sequenced in a study of control samples from healthy donors and cancer patients. TCRdb keeps only in-frame clones here, not all; method: immunoSEQ multiplex PCR. The repertoire holds around 130,000 clones, with 80% to 90% as singletons. Sequenced sample: blood. Receptors originate from a man aged 50-60 years in good health.

The chain joins TRBV6-6 to TRBJ1-1; the match to TRBD1 covers 8 bases. The CDR3 covers 14 residues. J was trimmed by 4 bases and V by 5 bases; bases with no gene match: 6. Germline V gene data show CDR1 as MNHNY and CDR2 as SVGAGI (reference sequence). CDR3 in amino acids: CASSTDRGGTEAFF. The DNA of the CDR3 is TGTGCCAGCAGTACCGACAGGGGAGGCACTGAAGCTTTCTTT.

The chain combines TRBV5-1 with TRBJ2-6; no firm D call. The CDR3 contains 16 residues. CDR1 and CDR2 (germline): SGHRS, YFSETQ. Trimming removed 0 bases from V and 2 bases from J, with 9 bases in between. The DNA for the CDR3 is TGCGCCAGCAGCTTGGCCGACAAAGCTGGGGCCAACGTCCTGACTTTC. It translates to CASSLADKAGANVLTF.

The V gene is TRBV7-9, the J gene TRBJ1-2; a weak D match, TRBD1 (6 bases). The CDR3 extends over 14 amino acids. The V and J ends lost 3 bases and 4 bases respectively, with 12 bases between them. Germline-derived CDR1 and CDR2 are SEHNR and FQNEAQ (reference sequence). Written as DNA, the CDR3 is TGTGCCAGCAGCTTGGGGGGCGCAATCTATGGCTACACCTTC. Translating it yields CASSLGGAIYGYTF.

The genes are TRBV29-1 and TRBJ2-7; tentative D call: TRBD1 (6 bases). This CDR3 is 13 amino acids long. Germline lookup yields CDR1 SQVTM and CDR2 ANQGSEA. V was clipped by 4 bases and J by 2 bases, with 12 bases between them. CDR3 loop: CSVVPGVAYEQYF. Written as DNA, the CDR3 is TGCAGCGTTGTTCCAGGGGTGGCCTACGAGCAGTACTTC.

This clone was observed a single time. The V and J genes are TRBV25-1 and TRBJ1-3; D is unclear. From germline, CDR1 is MGHDK and CDR2 SYGVNS. This CDR3 has 13 amino acids. The germline V and J ends were trimmed by 6 bases and 9 bases, with 15 bases remaining between them. CDR3 sequence reads: CASSAGHFGTIYF. CDR3 bases: TGTGCCAGCAGCGCGGGCCATTTCGGCACCATATATTTT.

The J gene is TRBJ2-3, the V gene TRBV5-1, with D perhaps matching TRBD1 (6 bases). The CDR3 runs to 16 residues. Per the germline V gene, CDR1 is SGHRS and CDR2 is YFSETQ. V lost 3 bases and J lost 0, with 14 bases in between. CDR3 region: CASSWGPHPSTDTQYF. The CDR3 DNA reads TGCGCCAGCAGCTGGGGGCCCCACCCTAGCACAGATACGCAGTATTTT.

V and J are TRBV27 and TRBJ2-3; D possibly corresponds to TRBD2 (6 bases). The germline V gene encodes CDR1 MNHEY and CDR2 SMNVEV (reference sequence). This CDR3 has 12 residues. V was cut by 3 bases and J by 6 bases, with 7 bases left in between. Here the CDR3 reads CASSFLADTQYF. For the CDR3, the DNA is TGTGCCAGCAGTTTCCTAGCGGATACGCAGTATTTT.

The gene calls are TRBV21-1 and TRBJ2-1; the DNA was not compared with TRBD1, the D call given in the table. TRBV21-1 is tagged as a pseudogene. The length of the CDR3 is 16 residues. The CDR3 here is CASSSPPDRGNDEQFF. CDR3 in DNA: TGTGCCAGCAGCAGCCCCCCGGACAGGGGGAACGATGAGCAGTTCTTC.

In its sample, this clone was seen once. This sequence joins TRBV3-1 (or the pseudogene TRBV3-2) and TRBJ2-1, with 10 bases matching TRBD2. The CDR3 extends over 16 amino acids. V shed 4 bases, J shed 7 bases, and the junction held 10 bases outside the gene matches. Germline CDR1 LGHDT, CDR2 YNNKEL (reference sequence). Here the CDR3 reads CASSPVAGGEKNEQFF. The CDR3 DNA reads TGTGCCAGCAGCCCGGTAGCGGGGGGAGAGAAAAATGAGCAGTTCTTC.

This rearrangement joins TRBV7-8 to TRBJ2-3; D not certain. The germline CDR1 and CDR2 sequences are SGHVS and FQNEAQ. CDR3 length: 13 amino acids. Trimming shortened V by 1 base and J by 0 bases, and 2 bases separated the two germline ends. The CDR3 DNA reads TGTGCCAGCAGCTTAGTTAGCACAGATACGCAGTATTTT. It is translated as CASSLVSTDTQYF.

The V call is TRBV18, the J call TRBJ1-6; perhaps TRBD1 as D (6 bases). The CDR3 has 15 amino acids. V was cut by 3 bases and J by 7 bases, with 13 bases left in between. Looked up from germline, CDR1 is KGHSH and CDR2 is LQKENI. This CDR3 reads CASSPRTVVNSPLHF. The CDR3 DNA follows: TGTGCCAGCTCACCGCGGACAGTAGTGAATTCACCCCTCCACTTT.

V usage is TRBV5-1 and J usage is TRBJ2-5, with 7 bases aligning to TRBD1. V dropped 3 bases and J dropped 5; count of bases not matched to a gene: 16. The CDR3 has 17 amino acids. Per the germline V gene, CDR1 is SGHRS and CDR2 is YFSETQ. This CDR3 reads CASSWAPGQTSRETQYF. The CDR3 DNA reads as TGCGCCAGCAGCTGGGCGCCGGGACAGACTTCAAGGGAGACCCAGTACTTC.

J is TRBJ1-6 and V is TRBV9; 11 bases match TRBD1. J gave up 9 bases and V 4 bases, and 6 bases lay outside the gene matches. Germline V gives CDR1 SGDLS, CDR2 YYNGEE. This CDR3 spans 15 amino acids. CDR3 DNA sequence: TGTGCCAGCAGCCCCGTCGGGACAGGGGGTTCACCCCTCCACTTT. It encodes CASSPVGTGGSPLHF.

This clone showed up just a few times. The V and J genes are TRBV7-7 and TRBJ2-2; 8 nucleotides align to TRBD2. The CDR3 totals 15 residues. Trimming cost V 5 bases and J 5 bases; bases outside gene matches: 7. Germline V gives CDR1 SSHAT, CDR2 FNYEAQ (reference sequence). The CDR3 protein is CASSDSGAGTGELFF. The DNA of the CDR3 is TGTGCCAGCAGCGATAGCGGGGCGGGGACCGGGGAGCTGTTTTTT.

This chain connects TRBV7-2 to TRBJ2-1; D is possibly TRBD2 (5 bases). CDR1 and CDR2 (germline): SGHTA, FQGNSA. Trimming left V 0 bases short and J 4 bases short, with 7 bases between. The CDR3 is made up of 14 amino acids. CDR3 amino acids: CASSLAGVYNEQFF. CDR3 sequence (DNA): TGTGCCAGCAGCTTAGCCGGGGTGTACAATGAGCAGTTCTTC.

The V call is TRBV5-1, the J call TRBJ1-6; no clear D. Per germline, CDR1 SGHRS and CDR2 YFSETQ. With 4 bases removed from V and 0 bases from J, the gap between germline ends came to 11 bases. The CDR3 consists of 16 residues. The CDR3 reads CASSPTASSYNSPLHF. In nucleotides, the CDR3 is TGCGCCAGCAGCCCGACCGCTAGCTCCTATAATTCACCCCTCCACTTT.

The table lists this clone with a count of one. The V call is TRBV6-5, the J call TRBJ1-2; a weak D match, TRBD1 (5 bases). The CDR3 extends over 14 amino acids. Germline values: CDR1 MNHEY, CDR2 SVGAGI. V was clipped by 2 bases and J by 6 bases, with 13 bases between them. The CDR3 loop is CASSYNPGSHGYTF. The CDR3 nucleotides read TGTGCCAGCAGTTACAACCCAGGGAGCCATGGCTACACCTTC.

The rearrangement joins TRBV5-1 to TRBJ2-5, with TRBD1 matching over 9 bases. This CDR3 region has 15 residues. Trimming at V came to 2 bases and at J to 5 bases, leaving 7 bases not matched to a gene. Germline loops: CDR1 SGHRS, CDR2 YFSETQ. CDR3 bases: TGCGCCAGCAGCTTCAAACAGGGGGCGGGGGAGACCCAGTACTTC. Translated: CASSFKQGAGETQYF. Together with reference TRBV5-1 and TRBJ2-5, the CDR3 gives the full variable domain: KAGVTQTPRYLIKTRGQQVTLSCSPISGHRSVSWYQQTPGQGLQFLFEYFSETQRNKGNFPGRFSGRQFSNSRSEMNVSTLELGDSALYLCASSFKQGAGETQYFGPGTRLLVL.

This chain uses TRBV9 with TRBJ2-7; 7 nucleotides agree with TRBD1. The V and J ends lost 1 base and 4 bases, in that order; junction bases with no gene match: 8. The CDR3 has 15 residues. In germline, CDR1 is SGDLS, CDR2 YYNGEE. The chain's CDR3 is CASSVPTGVGYEQYF. In DNA, the CDR3 is TGTGCCAGCAGCGTACCCACAGGGGTGGGATACGAGCAGTACTTC.

The rearrangement joins TRBV11-3 to TRBJ1-1, with 7 bases lining up with TRBD1. Losses at the gene ends were 3 bases for V and 4 bases for J; bases not matched to a gene: 8. The V gene's germline CDR1 is SGHNT and CDR2 YENEEA. CDR3 size: 15 residues. Here the CDR3 DNA reads TGTGCCAGCAGCTTTACAGGGGTCGGGGGCACTGAAGCTTTCTTT. Its protein is CASSFTGVGGTEAFF. The full variable domain, rest sourced from reference TRBV11-3 and TRBJ1-1, is EAGVVQSPRYKIIEKKQPVAFWCNPISGHNTLYWYLQNLGQGPELLIRYENEEAVDDSQLPKDRFSAERLKGVDSTLKIQPAELGDSAVYLCASSFTGVGGTEAFFGQGTRLTVV.

The CDR3: CASSKLVTNTGELFF. In DNA, the CDR3 is TGTGCCAGCAGCAAACTAGTTACGAACACCGGGGAGCTGTTTTTT. The chain uses TRBV7-8 and TRBJ2-2, with D perhaps TRBD2 (5 bases). The CDR3 extends over 15 amino acids. V was clipped by 5 bases and J by 0 bases, with 10 bases between them. Germline loops: CDR1 SGHVS, CDR2 FQNEAQ.

This sequence joins TRBV5-1 and TRBJ1-1, with TRBD1 matching 7 bases. Germline V lookup: CDR1 SGHRS, CDR2 YFSETQ. The CDR3 sequence is 16 residues long. V trimming: 0 bases; J trimming: 1 base; junction bases outside the gene matches: 6. CDR3 nucleotide sequence: TGCGCCAGCAGCTTGGCCGCAGGGGGGGCGAACACTGAAGCTTTCTTT. This encodes CASSLAAGGANTEAFF.

The chain couples TRBV20-1 to TRBJ2-3, with D unclear. This CDR3 spans 10 amino acids. Trimming took off 3 bases at V and 6 bases at J, with 4 bases between the two ends. Germline V gives CDR1 DFQATT, CDR2 SNEGSKA (reference sequence). The CDR3 here is CSARDDTQYF. The CDR3 nucleotides read TGCAGTGCTAGGGACGATACGCAGTATTTT.

The chain uses TRBV12-5 and TRBJ2-7, with D perhaps matching TRBD2 (5 bases). Germline values: CDR1 LGHNT, CDR2 FRNRAP. The CDR3 covers 12 residues. V lost 3 bases, J lost 3 bases, and 6 bases lay in between. Here the CDR3 reads CASGLRDYEQYF. The CDR3 DNA sequence: TGTGCTAGTGGTTTACGGGACTACGAGCAGTACTTC.